This T cell receptor beta chain was captured in a study of regulatory T cells in long-lasting Graves disease. Findings and caveats of the study: A limited number of samples was an acknowledged limitation. For persistent Graves' patients, TCR diversity was lower than for newly diagnosed ones.

Researchers made TCR beta libraries by using iRepertoire HTBI primers and running Arm-PCR on CDR3 regions. A single record per CDR3 protein comes from TCRdb applying MiXCR to the multiplex PCR reads. Among a few hundred thousand distinct CDR3 sequences, around 17% were seen once, and the ten largest hold around 20%. This clonotype has at least ten counts. The antigen remains unidentified. Time point defined: newly diagnosed GD, antithyroid drugs for less than 3 months. Isolated PBMC RNA provided the starting material for the TCR library. V lost 4 bases to trimming and J lost 6 bases, with 13 bases between them. Germline-derived CDR1 and CDR2 are SQVTM and ANQGSEA. The CDR3 consists of 13 residues.

This receptor was obtained from a female donor with Graves disease. The sequenced sample was peripheral blood mononuclear cells (PBMCs), obtained at new diagnosis, from a patient treated with antithyroid drugs. The chain couples TRBV29-1 to TRBJ1-5; D is perhaps TRBD1 (6 bases). This chain's CDR3 is CSVVGGEGQPQHF. The CDR3 DNA sequence: TGCAGCGTTGTCGGGGGCGAGGGTCAGCCCCAGCATTTT.